Below, one T cell receptor (beta chain) is given with its context. Extraction of genomic DNA in unsorted samples used 100 million or so PBMCs. When replicate PCRs were run on unsorted PBMC, they used around 0.3 ug DNA, 30,000 to 35,000 T cell genomes. As handled by the study authors: ImmunoSEQ supplied junction-only sequences lacking quality scores, so filtering was different. TCRdb keeps only in-frame clones here, not all; method: immunoSEQ multiplex PCR. V, J and clone size were drawn from that table, and D and trimming were deduced from the DNA. Altogether about 480,000 clones are present, 79% being singletons, with the ten largest covering over 10%. The sample is drawn from a study of shared clonotypes between healthy human individuals. V lost 5 bases to trimming and J lost 3 bases, with 14 bases between them. The CDR3 has 15 residues. Per the germline V gene, CDR1 is MDHEN and CDR2 is SYDVKM.

Sequencing used PBMCs. The TCR originated in a woman aged 40 to 50 in good health. Some clones in this sample may be carry-over from other donors' samples. The chain joins TRBV28 to TRBJ2-1, with a weak D call TRBD2 (5 bases). CDR3 DNA: TGTGCCAGCAGTCCCGGCGACCGGGACTACAATGAGCAGTTCTTC. This gives the protein CASSPGDRDYNEQFF.